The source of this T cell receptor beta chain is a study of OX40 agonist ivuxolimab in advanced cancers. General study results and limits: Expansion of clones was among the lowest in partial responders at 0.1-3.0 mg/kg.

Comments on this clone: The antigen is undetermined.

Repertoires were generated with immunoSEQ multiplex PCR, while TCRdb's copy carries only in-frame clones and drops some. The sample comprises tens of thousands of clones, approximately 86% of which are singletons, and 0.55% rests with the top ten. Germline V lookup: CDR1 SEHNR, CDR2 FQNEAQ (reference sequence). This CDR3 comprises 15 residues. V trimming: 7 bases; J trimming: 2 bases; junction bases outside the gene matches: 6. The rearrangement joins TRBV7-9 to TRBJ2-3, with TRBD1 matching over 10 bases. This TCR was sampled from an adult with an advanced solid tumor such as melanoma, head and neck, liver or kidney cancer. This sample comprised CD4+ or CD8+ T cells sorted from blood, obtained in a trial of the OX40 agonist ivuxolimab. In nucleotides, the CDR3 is TGTGCCAGCACCCTGGACAGGGGGATCACAGATACGCAGTATTTT. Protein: CASTLDRGITDTQYF.